The source of this T cell receptor (beta chain) is a study of immune characterization of retroperitoneal liposarcoma. One entry per CDR3 protein, called by TCRdb with MiXCR from the PCR reads. The sample consists of about 10,000 distinct CDR3 sequences, roughly 26% of them appearing once. The CDR3 consists of 13 residues. Trimming took 10 bases from V and 10 from J, leaving 22 bases between them. Germline loops: CDR1 MNHNS, CDR2 SASEGT. At least ten counts were recorded for this clonotype. The sequencing sample was made of blood. The V and J genes are TRBV6-1 and TRBJ1-1; D is ambiguous. The clonotype comes from a male donor with retroperitoneal liposarcoma. CDR3 sequence: CAIQAGNLVSAFF. The CDR3 region has the DNA TGTGCCATCCAAGCAGGAAATCTCGTGTCAGCTTTCTTT.